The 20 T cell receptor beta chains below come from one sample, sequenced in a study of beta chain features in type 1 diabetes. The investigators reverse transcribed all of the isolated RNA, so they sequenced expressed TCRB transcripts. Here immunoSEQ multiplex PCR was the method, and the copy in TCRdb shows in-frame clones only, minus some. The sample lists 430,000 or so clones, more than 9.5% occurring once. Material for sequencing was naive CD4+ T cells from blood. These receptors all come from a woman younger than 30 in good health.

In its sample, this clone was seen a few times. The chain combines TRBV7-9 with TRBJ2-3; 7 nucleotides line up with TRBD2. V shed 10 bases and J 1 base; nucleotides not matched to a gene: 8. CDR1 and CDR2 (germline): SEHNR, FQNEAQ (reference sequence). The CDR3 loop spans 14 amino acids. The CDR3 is CANSASGGTDTQYF. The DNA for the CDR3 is TGTGCCAATAGCGCTAGCGGAGGCACAGATACGCAGTATTTT.

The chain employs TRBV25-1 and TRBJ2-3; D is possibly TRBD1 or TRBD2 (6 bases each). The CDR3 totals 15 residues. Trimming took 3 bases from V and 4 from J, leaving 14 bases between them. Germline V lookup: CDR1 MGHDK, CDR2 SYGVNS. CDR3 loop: CASSDGGGNADTQYF. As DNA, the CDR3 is TGTGCCAGCAGTGATGGGGGCGGGAACGCAGATACGCAGTATTTT. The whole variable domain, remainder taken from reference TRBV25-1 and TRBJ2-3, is EADIYQTPRYLVIGTGKKITLECSQTMGHDKMYWYQQDPGMELHLIHYSYGVNSTEKGDLSSESTVSRIRTEHFPLTLESARPSHTSQYLCASSDGGGNADTQYFGPGTRLTVL.

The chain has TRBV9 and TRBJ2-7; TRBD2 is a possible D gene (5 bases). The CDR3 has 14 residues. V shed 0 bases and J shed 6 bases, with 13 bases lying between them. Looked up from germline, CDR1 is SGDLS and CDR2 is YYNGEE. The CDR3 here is CASSVVSSEGEQYF. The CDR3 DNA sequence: TGTGCCAGCAGCGTAGTGTCTTCAGAGGGCGAGCAGTACTTC.

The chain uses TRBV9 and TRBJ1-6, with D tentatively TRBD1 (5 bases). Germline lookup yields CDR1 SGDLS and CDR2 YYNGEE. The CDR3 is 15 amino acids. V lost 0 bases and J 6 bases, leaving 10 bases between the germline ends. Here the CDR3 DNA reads TGTGCCAGCAGCGTAGAGGTGACAGTTAATTCACCCCTCCACTTT. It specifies CASSVEVTVNSPLHF.

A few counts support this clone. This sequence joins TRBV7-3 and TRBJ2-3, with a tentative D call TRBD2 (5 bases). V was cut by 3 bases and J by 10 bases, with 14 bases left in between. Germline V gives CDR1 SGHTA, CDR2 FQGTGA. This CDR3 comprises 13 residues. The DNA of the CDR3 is TGTGCCAGCAGCTTCCTTTCGGCGGGTGCGCAGTATTTT. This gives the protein CASSFLSAGAQYF. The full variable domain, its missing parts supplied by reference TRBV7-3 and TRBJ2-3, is GAGVSQTPSNKVTEKGKYVELRCDPISGHTALYWYRQSLGQGPEFLIYFQGTGAADDSGLPNDRFFAVRPEGSVSTLKIQRTERGDSAVYLCASSFLSAGAQYFGPGTRLTVL.

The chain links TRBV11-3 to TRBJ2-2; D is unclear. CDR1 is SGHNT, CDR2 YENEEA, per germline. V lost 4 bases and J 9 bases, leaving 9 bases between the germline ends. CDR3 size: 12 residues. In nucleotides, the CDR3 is TGTGCCAGCAGCTCCCCCACTCGGGAGCTGTTTTTT. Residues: CASSSPTRELFF.

This CDR3 is CASSRTSEETQYF. DNA for the CDR3: TGTGCCAGCAGTCGGACATCGGAAGAGACCCAGTACTTC. This sequence joins TRBV6-5 and TRBJ2-5; a possible D gene is TRBD1 (5 bases). Germline CDR1 reads MNHEY; CDR2 reads SVGAGI. The V end lost 5 bases, the J end lost 3 bases, and 10 bases lay between the germline ends. The CDR3 runs to 13 residues.

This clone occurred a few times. CDR3 region: CAYTRSYEQYF. In DNA form, the CDR3 reads TGTGCCTATACGAGGAGCTACGAGCAGTACTTC. The chain uses TRBV30 and TRBJ2-7; D is ambiguous. CDR3 length: 11 residues. Trimming removed 7 bases from V and 3 bases from J, with 10 bases in between. In germline, CDR1 is GTSNPN, CDR2 SVGIG (reference sequence).

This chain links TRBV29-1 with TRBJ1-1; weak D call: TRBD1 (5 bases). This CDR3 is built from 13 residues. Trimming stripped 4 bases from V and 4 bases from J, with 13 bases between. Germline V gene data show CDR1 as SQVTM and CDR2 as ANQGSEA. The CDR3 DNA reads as TGCAGCGTTGCCGGGACCCGGGGCACTGAAGCTTTCTTT. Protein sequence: CSVAGTRGTEAFF.

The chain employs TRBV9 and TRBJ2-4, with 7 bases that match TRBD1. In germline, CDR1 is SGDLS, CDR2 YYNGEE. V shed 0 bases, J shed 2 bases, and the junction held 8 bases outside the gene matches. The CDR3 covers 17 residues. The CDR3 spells CASSVGNPQGPKNIQYF. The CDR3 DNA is TGTGCCAGCAGCGTAGGGAATCCACAGGGGCCCAAAAACATTCAGTACTTC.

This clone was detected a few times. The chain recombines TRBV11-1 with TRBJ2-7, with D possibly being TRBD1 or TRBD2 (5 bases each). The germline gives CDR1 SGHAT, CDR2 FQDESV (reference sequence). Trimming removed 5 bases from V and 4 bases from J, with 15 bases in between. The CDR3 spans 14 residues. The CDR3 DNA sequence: TGTGCCAGCAGCCCCGGGGCACGCCAGTACGAGCAGTACTTC. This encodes CASSPGARQYEQYF.

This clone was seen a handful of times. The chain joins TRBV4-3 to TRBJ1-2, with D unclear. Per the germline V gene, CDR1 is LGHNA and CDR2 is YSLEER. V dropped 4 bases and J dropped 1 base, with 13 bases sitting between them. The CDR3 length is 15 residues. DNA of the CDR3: TGCGCCAGCAGCCCGGTGACAACTTTTAACTATGGCTACACCTTC. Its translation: CASSPVTTFNYGYTF.

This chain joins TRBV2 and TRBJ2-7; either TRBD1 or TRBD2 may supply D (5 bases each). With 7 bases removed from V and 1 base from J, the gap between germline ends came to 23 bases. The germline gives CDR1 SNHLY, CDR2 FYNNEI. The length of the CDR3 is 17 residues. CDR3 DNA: TGTGCCAGCAAGTCCCTGGGACCCCCGCTCCCGTCCTACGAGCAGTACGTC. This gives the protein CASKSLGPPLPSYEQYV.

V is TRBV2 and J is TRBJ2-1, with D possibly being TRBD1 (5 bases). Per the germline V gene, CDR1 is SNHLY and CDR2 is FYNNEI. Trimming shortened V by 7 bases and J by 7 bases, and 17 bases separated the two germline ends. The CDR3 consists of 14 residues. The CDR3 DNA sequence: TGTGCCAGCAACCTAAAGTGGGGCCGGAATGAGCAGTTCTTC. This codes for CASNLKWGRNEQFF.

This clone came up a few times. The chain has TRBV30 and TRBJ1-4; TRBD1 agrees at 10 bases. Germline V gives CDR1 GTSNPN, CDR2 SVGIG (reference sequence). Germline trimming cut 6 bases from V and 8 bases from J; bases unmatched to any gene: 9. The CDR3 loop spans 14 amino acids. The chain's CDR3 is CACSRGQGLEKLFF. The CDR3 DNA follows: TGTGCCTGCTCCAGGGGACAGGGGTTGGAAAAACTGTTTTTT.

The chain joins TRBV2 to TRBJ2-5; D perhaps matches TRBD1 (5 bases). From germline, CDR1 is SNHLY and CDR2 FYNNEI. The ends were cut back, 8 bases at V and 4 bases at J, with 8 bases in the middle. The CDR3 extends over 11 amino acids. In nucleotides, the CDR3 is TGTGCCAGCCAGGGTGTAGAGACCCAGTACTTC. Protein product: CASQGVETQYF.

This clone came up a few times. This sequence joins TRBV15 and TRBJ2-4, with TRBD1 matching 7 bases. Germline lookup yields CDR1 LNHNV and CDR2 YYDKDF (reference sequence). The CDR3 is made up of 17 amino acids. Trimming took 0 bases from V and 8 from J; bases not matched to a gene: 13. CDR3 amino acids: CATSREGGGLIGDIQYF. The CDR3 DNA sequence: TGTGCCACCAGCAGAGAAGGGGGCGGGTTAATAGGCGACATTCAGTACTTC.

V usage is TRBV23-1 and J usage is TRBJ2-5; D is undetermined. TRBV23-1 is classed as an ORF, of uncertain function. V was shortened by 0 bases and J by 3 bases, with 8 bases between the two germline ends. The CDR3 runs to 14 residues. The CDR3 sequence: CASSQSRQEETQYF. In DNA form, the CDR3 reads TGCGCCAGCAGTCAATCAAGGCAGGAAGAGACCCAGTACTTC.

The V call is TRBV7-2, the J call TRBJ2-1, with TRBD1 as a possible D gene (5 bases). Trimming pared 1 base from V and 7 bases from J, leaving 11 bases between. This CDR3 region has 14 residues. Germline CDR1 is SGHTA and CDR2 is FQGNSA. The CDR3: CASSLVPGLNEQFF. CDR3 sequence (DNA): TGTGCCAGCAGCTTAGTTCCAGGGTTAAATGAGCAGTTCTTC. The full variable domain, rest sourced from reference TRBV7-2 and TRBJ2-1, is GAGVSQSPSNKVTEKGKDVELRCDPISGHTALYWYRQSLGQGLEFLIYFQGNSAPDKSGLPSDRFSAERTGGSVSTLTIQRTQQEDSAVYLCASSLVPGLNEQFFGPGTRLTVL.

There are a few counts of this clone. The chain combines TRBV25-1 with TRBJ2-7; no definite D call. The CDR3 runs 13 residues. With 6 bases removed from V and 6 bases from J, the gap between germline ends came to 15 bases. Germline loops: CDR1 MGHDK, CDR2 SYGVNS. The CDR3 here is CASRTHRAPEQYF. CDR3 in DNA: TGTGCCAGCAGGACTCACCGGGCACCCGAGCAGTACTTC.